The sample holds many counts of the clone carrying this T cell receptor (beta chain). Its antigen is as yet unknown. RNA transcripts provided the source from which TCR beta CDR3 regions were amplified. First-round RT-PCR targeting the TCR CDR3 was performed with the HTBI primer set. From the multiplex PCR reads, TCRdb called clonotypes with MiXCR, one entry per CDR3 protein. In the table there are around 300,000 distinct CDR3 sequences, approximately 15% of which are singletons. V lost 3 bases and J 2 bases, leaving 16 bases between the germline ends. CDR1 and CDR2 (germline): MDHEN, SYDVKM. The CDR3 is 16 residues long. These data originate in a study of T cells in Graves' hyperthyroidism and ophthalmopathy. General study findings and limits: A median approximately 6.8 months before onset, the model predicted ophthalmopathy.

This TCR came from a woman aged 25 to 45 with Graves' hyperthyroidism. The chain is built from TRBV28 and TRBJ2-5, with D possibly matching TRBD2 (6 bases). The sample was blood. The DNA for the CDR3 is TGTGCCAGCAGTTTCCTCTTGGGGGGATGGCAAGAGACCCAGTACTTC. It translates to CASSFLLGGWQETQYF.